This TCR beta chain was sequenced in a study of T cell repertoires in cytomegalovirus infection. Study in general: Peptides in the study included HLA-C-restricted and HLA-B-restricted CMV epitopes. Indications came from public TCR beta signatures; they pointed to CMV infection and to a matching HLA type. Study results and caveats: There were carriers of CMV plus the relevant HLA, and cumulative public TCR beta family frequency identified them.

CDR1 is SGHAT, CDR2 FQNNGV, per germline. The ends were cut back, 3 bases at V and 2 bases at J, with 10 bases in the middle. This CDR3 spans 14 amino acids. This clonotype was counted between two and nine times. Antigen unknown. TCRdb ran MiXCR on the reads and lists one entry per CDR3 protein. In the table there are roughly 990,000 distinct CDR3 sequences, about a third of which are singletons. V and J are TRBV11-2 and TRBJ2-5; weak D call: TRBD2 (5 bases). This TCR was sampled from a human donor in good health (CMV status not recorded). Some clones in this sample may be carry-over from other donors' samples. This specimen consisted of cultured CD8+ T cells from PBMCs, obtained from culture after CMV antigen stimulation. CDR3: CASSFLEGQETQYF. The CDR3 nucleotides are TGTGCCAGCAGCTTCCTTGAGGGACAAGAGACCCAGTACTTC.